The clone carrying this T cell receptor beta chain has just a few counts. Its specificity is not known. Using immunoSEQ multiplex PCR, the repertoire was profiled, and TCRdb retains in-frame clones only, with some absent. The table records around 330,000 clones, around two thirds of them present only once. These data come from a study of shared clonotypes between healthy human individuals. V dropped 3 bases and J dropped 1 base, with 9 bases sitting between them. Germline-derived CDR1 and CDR2 are SGHTA and FQGTGA. The CDR3 has 14 residues. Study-wide points: Memory subsets had estimated richness that was generally smaller than that of naive subsets. The genetic and exposure-history diversity represented was limited by few donors. Around 5% was the fraction of naive CD4 clonotypes found shared across a few donors.

This chain joins TRBV7-3 and TRBJ1-1, with D perhaps matching TRBD1 (6 bases). This receptor was obtained from a man aged 25 to 40 in good health. Sequencing was done on a sample of memory CD4+ T cells sorted from blood. Subset described: CD45RA-negative fraction. The CDR3 coding sequence is TGTGCCAGCAGCTTGGGACAAGCGAACACTGAAGCTTTCTTT. Its protein product is CASSLGQANTEAFF.